Reported below is one T cell receptor beta chain. Generated by immunoSEQ multiplex PCR, the TCRdb table keeps only in-frame clones and is missing some. The sample yields tens of thousands of clones, around 92% seen once. This entry belongs to a study of T cell changes during pregnancy in multiple sclerosis. Sequences were derived from CD4+ T cells from peripheral blood mononuclear cells, sampled after pregnancy. The TCR was taken from a female donor with multiple sclerosis, enrolled in a pregnancy study.

DNA for the CDR3: TGTGCCAGCAGCTTAAACCCCCTTGGGACAGGGACTAATGAAAAACTGTTTTTT. This translates into CASSLNPLGTGTNEKLFF. The V call is TRBV7-3, the J call TRBJ1-4; 9 nucleotides match TRBD1. This CDR3 spans 18 amino acids. V trimming: 1 base; J trimming: 2 bases; junction bases outside the gene matches: 8. Germline values: CDR1 SGHTA, CDR2 FQGTGA.